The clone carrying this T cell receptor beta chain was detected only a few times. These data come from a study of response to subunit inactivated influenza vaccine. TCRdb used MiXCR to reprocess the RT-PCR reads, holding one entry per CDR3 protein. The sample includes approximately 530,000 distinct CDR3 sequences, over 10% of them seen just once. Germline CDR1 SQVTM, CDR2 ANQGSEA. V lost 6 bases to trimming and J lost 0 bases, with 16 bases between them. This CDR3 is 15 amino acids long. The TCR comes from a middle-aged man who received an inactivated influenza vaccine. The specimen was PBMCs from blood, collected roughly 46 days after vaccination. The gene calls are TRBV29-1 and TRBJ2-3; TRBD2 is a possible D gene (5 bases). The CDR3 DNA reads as TGCAGCGTGGCCCACGGAGGAACTAGCACAGATACGCAGTATTTT. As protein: CSVAHGGTSTDTQYF.